Below are 9 T cell receptor beta chains sequenced from a single sample in a study of blood T cell repertoires in COVID-19. This table comes from immunoSEQ multiplex PCR, and its TCRdb copy is limited to in-frame clones, with some not included. The table lists roughly 75,000 clones, approximately 80% of them singletons. The sample consisted of peripheral blood. The receptors originated from a man between 45 and 60 years old with acute or convalescent COVID-19.

This clone was counted once. The V call is TRBV19, the J call TRBJ1-1; the D gene is possibly TRBD1 (6 bases). CDR3 size: 12 residues. Per germline, CDR1 LNHDA and CDR2 SQIVND (reference sequence). Trimming took 9 bases from V and 6 from J, leaving 14 bases between them. The DNA of the CDR3 is TGTGCCAGCTCAGACAGGCCCTCTGAAGCTTTCTTT. Its protein product is CASSDRPSEAFF.

The genes are TRBV20-1 and TRBJ1-3; D unclear. The germline V gene encodes CDR1 DFQATT and CDR2 SNEGSKA (reference sequence). The CDR3 has 11 residues. The V end was cut by 6 bases, the J end by 4 bases, with 7 bases between. The CDR3 DNA reads as TGCAGTGCCCTATCCGGAAACACCATATATTTT. This translates into CSALSGNTIYF.

This sequence joins TRBV7-2 and TRBJ1-5, with D possibly TRBD1 on 5 matching bases. V lost 5 bases and J lost 0, with 14 bases in between. From germline, CDR1 is SGHTA and CDR2 FQGNSA. CDR3 length equals 16 residues. CDR3 nucleotides: TGTGCCAGCAGCCCGGGGGGTAGTATTAGCAATCAGCCCCAGCATTTT. Translation: CASSPGGSISNQPQHF.

This clone appeared a few times. The V gene is TRBV19, the J gene TRBJ1-1; no definite D call. This CDR3 contains 14 residues. Germline loops: CDR1 LNHDA, CDR2 SQIVND (reference sequence). DNA of the CDR3: TGTGCTTCAGGTGCGAGCCTCTTGAACACTGAAGCTTTCTTT. Its translation is CASGASLLNTEAFF.

The chain uses TRBV5-1 and TRBJ2-1, with 8 bases matching TRBD2. Per the germline V gene, CDR1 is SGHRS and CDR2 is YFSETQ. The CDR3 has 16 amino acids. V was clipped by 0 bases and J by 4 bases; unmatched bases: 6. CDR3 sequence reads: CASSLVAGGTYNEQFF. The CDR3 coding sequence is TGCGCCAGCAGCTTGGTGGCGGGGGGAACTTACAATGAGCAGTTCTTC.

The V call is TRBV4-1, the J call TRBJ2-7; TRBD2 agrees at 10 bases. The germline CDR1 and CDR2 sequences are MGHRA and YSYEKL. CDR3 length: 17 amino acids. Trimming took 0 bases from V and 8 from J; bases not matched to a gene: 13. The CDR3 spells CASSQDVTPAGGPKQYF. CDR3 coding DNA: TGCGCCAGCAGCCAAGATGTCACTCCAGCGGGAGGGCCGAAGCAGTACTTC.

This sequence joins TRBV6-5 and TRBJ2-1; TRBD1 might be the D (5 bases). Trimming removed 6 bases at V and 8 bases at J, with 20 bases between. Germline CDR1 is MNHEY and CDR2 is SVGAGI. The CDR3 extends over 15 amino acids. CDR3 amino acids: CASSPEQAASYEQFF. CDR3 nucleotides: TGTGCCAGCAGCCCCGAACAGGCCGCATCATATGAGCAGTTCTTC.

The rearrangement uses TRBV7-9 and TRBJ2-5; D perhaps matches TRBD2 (7 bases). The CDR3 has 14 amino acids. V was cut by 5 bases and J by 6 bases, with 16 bases left in between. Per the germline V gene, CDR1 is SEHNR and CDR2 is FQNEAQ (reference sequence). Here the CDR3 reads CASSPEGGSKTQYF. Written as DNA, the CDR3 is TGTGCCAGCAGCCCCGAGGGGGGGAGCAAGACCCAGTACTTC.

The CDR3 protein is CASSFRDSYGYTF. The CDR3 region has the DNA TGTGCCAGTAGTTTCCGGGACAGCTATGGCTACACCTTC. J is TRBJ1-2 and V is TRBV19; TRBD1 agrees at 7 bases. V lost 5 bases and J lost 4; bases outside the gene matches: 4. CDR1 is LNHDA and CDR2 is SQIVND in the germline V gene (reference sequence). This CDR3 comprises 13 residues.